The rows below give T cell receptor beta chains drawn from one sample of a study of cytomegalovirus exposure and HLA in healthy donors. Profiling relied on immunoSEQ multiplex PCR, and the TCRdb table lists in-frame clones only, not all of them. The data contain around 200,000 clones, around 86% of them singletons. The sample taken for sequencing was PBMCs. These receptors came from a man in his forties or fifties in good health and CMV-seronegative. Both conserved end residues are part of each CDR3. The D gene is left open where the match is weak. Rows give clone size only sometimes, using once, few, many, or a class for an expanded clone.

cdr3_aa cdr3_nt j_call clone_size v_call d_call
CASSLRGLGNSPLHF TGTGCCAGCAGCTTACGGGGTTTGGGGAATTCACCCCTCCACTTT TRBJ1-6 once TRBV7-2 .
CASSSRTGTLGNTIYF TGTGCCAGCAGCTCCAGAACCGGGACACTAGGAAACACCATATATTTT TRBJ1-3 . TRBV11-1 .
CASSLGTRTNSPLHF TGTGCCAGCAGCTTAGGGACACGTACTAATTCACCCCTCCACTTT TRBJ1-6 once TRBV7-2 .
CASSYLAGGEKNIQYF TGTGCCAGCAGCTATCTAGCGGGGGGAGAAAAAAACATTCAGTACTTC TRBJ2-4 . TRBV7-9 TRBD2
CASSQGRLAGQETQYF TGCGCCAGCAGCCAAGGGCGACTAGCGGGGCAAGAGACCCAGTACTTC TRBJ2-5 . TRBV4-3 TRBD2
CASSLRTGGDYEQYF TGCGCCAGCAGCCTGCGGACGGGAGGAGACTACGAGCAGTACTTC TRBJ2-7 . TRBV4-3 TRBD2
CASSVRTGGVETQYF TGTGCCAGCAGCGTCCGGACAGGGGGCGTGGAGACCCAGTACTTC TRBJ2-5 . TRBV9 TRBD1
CASSLGGAWETQYF TGTGCCAGCAGTTTAGGGGGGGCATGGGAGACCCAGTACTTC TRBJ2-5 . TRBV28 .
CASSYTQNMNTEAFF TGTGCCAGCAGTTACACCCAGAATATGAACACTGAAGCTTTCTTT TRBJ1-1 . TRBV6-6 .
CASSTTSIANQPQHF TGTGCCAGCAGTACAACGAGTATAGCAAATCAGCCCCAGCATTTT TRBJ1-5 . TRBV6-5 .
CATSRGGGGTGNTIYF TGTGCCACCAGCAGAGGGGGGGGAGGAACTGGAAACACCATATATTTT TRBJ1-3 . TRBV15 .
CASTRTGGNTEAFF TGTGCCAGCACCCGAACCGGGGGGAACACTGAAGCTTTCTTT TRBJ1-1 . TRBV27 .
CAIAGQVTYEQYF TGTGCCATCGCGGGACAGGTCACCTACGAGCAGTACTTC TRBJ2-7 . TRBV28 TRBD1
CASSSRRQIHHTQYF TGTGCCAGCAGCTCCAGACGACAGATCCACCACACCCAGTACTTC TRBJ2-5 . TRBV11-2 .
CAISDLQGYEQYF TGTGCCATCAGTGATTTGCAGGGCTACGAGCAGTACTTC TRBJ2-7 . TRBV10-3 .
CASSKGLLQETQYF TGTGCCAGCAGTAAGGGACTACTGCAAGAGACCCAGTACTTC TRBJ2-5 . TRBV2 TRBD2
CAWSLSGKGKQYF TGTGCCTGGAGCCTTAGCGGGAAGGGGAAGCAGTATTTT TRBJ2-3 . TRBV30 TRBD2
CASSSGNYGYTF TGTGCCAGCAGTTCAGGGAACTATGGCTACACCTTC TRBJ1-2 . TRBV6-6 .
CASSPSPIRETQYF TGTGCCAGCTCACCAAGCCCGATCCGAGAGACCCAGTACTTC TRBJ2-5 . TRBV18 .
CASIRETGLSPLHF TGTGCCAGCATCCGCGAGACAGGGTTGTCACCCCTCCACTTT TRBJ1-6 . TRBV2 TRBD1
CASSHGTAYNEQFF TGCGCCAGCAGCCACGGGACAGCCTACAATGAGCAGTTCTTC TRBJ2-1 . TRBV4-3 TRBD1
CASSQDSPARGSGYTF TGCGCCAGCAGCCAAGACTCTCCGGCCAGGGGGTCTGGCTACACCTTC TRBJ1-2 . TRBV4-3 TRBD1
CSEMTGGEAKNIQYF TGCAGCGAGATGACAGGGGGCGAAGCCAAAAACATTCAGTACTTC TRBJ2-4 . TRBV29-1 TRBD1
CASSLDPGLAGLETQYF TGTGCCAGCAGCTTGGATCCGGGACTAGCGGGATTAGAGACCCAGTACTTC TRBJ2-5 . TRBV5-4 TRBD2
CASSRVSGANVLTF TGTGCCAGCAGTCGAGTCTCTGGGGCCAACGTCCTGACTTTC TRBJ2-6 . TRBV25-1 .
CSAGYEAQYF TGCAGTGCCGGTTACGAGGCGCAGTATTTT TRBJ2-3 . TRBV20-1 .
CASSRTGSYEQYF TGCGCCAGCAGCCGTACAGGATCCTACGAGCAGTACTTC TRBJ2-7 . TRBV4-1 .
CSSSSKAGVSYEQYF TGTTCCAGCAGCTCGAAGGCCGGGGTCTCCTACGAGCAGTACTTC TRBJ2-7 . TRBV7-9 .
CASRYYITGNQPQHF TGTGCCAGCAGATATTACATAACCGGCAATCAGCCCCAGCATTTT TRBJ1-5 . TRBV6-1 .
CASSFTDRRAAFF TGTGCCAGCAGCTTTACGGACAGGCGTGCCGCTTTCTTT TRBJ1-1 . TRBV11-2 TRBD1
CASSRGTPGSYEQYF TGTGCCAGCAGCCGAGGAACTCCAGGGTCCTACGAGCAGTACTTC TRBJ2-7 . TRBV6-5 .
CACPTDLSGNTIYF TGTGCCTGCCCAACAGATCTCTCTGGAAACACCATATATTTT TRBJ1-3 . TRBV30 .
CASSPGRGQGSDTQYF TGTGCCAGCTCACCAGGGAGGGGACAGGGCTCAGATACGCAGTATTTT TRBJ2-3 . TRBV18 TRBD1
CASSIAVSGGATDTQYF TGTGCCAGTAGTATAGCGGTTAGCGGGGGTGCCACAGATACGCAGTATTTT TRBJ2-3 . TRBV19 TRBD2
CASSQDRAVEDTQYF TGCGCCAGCAGCCAAGATCGAGCGGTTGAAGATACGCAGTATTTT TRBJ2-3 . TRBV4-3 .
CASSLAGGPNQPQHF TGTGCCAGCAGCTTAGCAGGGGGCCCTAATCAGCCCCAGCATTTT TRBJ1-5 . TRBV7-2 TRBD1